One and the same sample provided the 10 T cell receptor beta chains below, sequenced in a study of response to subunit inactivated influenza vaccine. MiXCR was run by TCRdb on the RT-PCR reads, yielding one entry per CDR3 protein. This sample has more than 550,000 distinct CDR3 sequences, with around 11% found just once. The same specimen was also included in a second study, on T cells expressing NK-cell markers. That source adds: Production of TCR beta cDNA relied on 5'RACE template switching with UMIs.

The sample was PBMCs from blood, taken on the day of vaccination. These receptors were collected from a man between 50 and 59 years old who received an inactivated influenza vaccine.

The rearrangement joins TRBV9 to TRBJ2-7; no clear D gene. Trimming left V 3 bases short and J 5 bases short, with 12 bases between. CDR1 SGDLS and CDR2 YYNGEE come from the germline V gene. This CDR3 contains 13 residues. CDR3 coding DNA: TGTGCCAGCAGCGCCTCACTTAAGGACGAGCAGTACTTC. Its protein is CASSASLKDEQYF.

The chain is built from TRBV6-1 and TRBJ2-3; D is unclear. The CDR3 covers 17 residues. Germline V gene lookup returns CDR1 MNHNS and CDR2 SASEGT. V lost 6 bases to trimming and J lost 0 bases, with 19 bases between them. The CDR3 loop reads CASSNTPWAASTDTQYF. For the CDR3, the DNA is TGTGCCAGCAGCAATACCCCTTGGGCTGCTAGCACAGATACGCAGTATTTT.

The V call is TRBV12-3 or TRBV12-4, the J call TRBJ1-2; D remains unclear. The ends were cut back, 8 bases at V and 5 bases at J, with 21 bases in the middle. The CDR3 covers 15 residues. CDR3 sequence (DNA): TGTGCCAGCTCCGGGAACTCCGGGATTTCTTATGGCTACACCTTC. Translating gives CASSGNSGISYGYTF.

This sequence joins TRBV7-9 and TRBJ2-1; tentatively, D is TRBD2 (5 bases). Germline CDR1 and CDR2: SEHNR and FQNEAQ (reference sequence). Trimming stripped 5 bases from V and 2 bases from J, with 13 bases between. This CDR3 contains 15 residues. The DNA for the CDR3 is TGTGCCAGCAGCCATGGGGAGCGACCCTACAATGAGCAGTTCTTC. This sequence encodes CASSHGERPYNEQFF.

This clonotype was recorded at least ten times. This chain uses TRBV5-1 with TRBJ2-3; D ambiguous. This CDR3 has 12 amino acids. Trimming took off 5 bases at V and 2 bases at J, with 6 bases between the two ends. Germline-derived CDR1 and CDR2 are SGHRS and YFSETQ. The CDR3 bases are TGCGCCAGCAGAGCCGTCACAGATACGCAGTATTTT. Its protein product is CASRAVTDTQYF.

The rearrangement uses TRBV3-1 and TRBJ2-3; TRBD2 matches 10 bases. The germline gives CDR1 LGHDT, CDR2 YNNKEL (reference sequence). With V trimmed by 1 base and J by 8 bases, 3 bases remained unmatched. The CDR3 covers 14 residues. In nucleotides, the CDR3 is TGTGCCAGCAGCCAAGGGAGCGGGAGGGTTACGCAGTATTTT. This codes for CASSQGSGRVTQYF.

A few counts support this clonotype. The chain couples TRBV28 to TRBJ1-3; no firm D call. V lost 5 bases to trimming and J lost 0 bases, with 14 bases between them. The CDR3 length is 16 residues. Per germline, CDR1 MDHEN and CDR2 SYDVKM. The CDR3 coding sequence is TGTGCCAGCAGTATCCCGGGCCAGGTCTCTGGAAACACCATATATTTT. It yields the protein CASSIPGQVSGNTIYF.

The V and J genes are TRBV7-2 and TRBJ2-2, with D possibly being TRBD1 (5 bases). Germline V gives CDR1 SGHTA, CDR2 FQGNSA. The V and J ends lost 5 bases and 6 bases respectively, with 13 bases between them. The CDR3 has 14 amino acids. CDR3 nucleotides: TGTGCCAGCAGCGCACAGGTTGCATCCGGGGAGCTGTTTTTT. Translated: CASSAQVASGELFF.

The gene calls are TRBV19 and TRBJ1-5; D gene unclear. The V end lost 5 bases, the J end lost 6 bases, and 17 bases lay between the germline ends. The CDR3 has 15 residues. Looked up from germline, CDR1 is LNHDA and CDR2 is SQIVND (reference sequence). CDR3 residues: CASSADTYRGQPQHF. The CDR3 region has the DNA TGTGCCAGTAGTGCCGATACGTACAGAGGTCAGCCCCAGCATTTT.

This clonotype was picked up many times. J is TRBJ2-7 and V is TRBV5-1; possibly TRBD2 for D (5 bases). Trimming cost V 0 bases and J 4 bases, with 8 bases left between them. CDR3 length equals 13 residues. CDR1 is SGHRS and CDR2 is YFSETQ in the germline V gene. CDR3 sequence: CASSLAGNYEQYF. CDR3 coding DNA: TGCGCCAGCAGCTTGGCGGGAAATTACGAGCAGTACTTC.